This entry features one T cell receptor (beta chain) sequence. Its antigen is still unknown. Assay used: immunoSEQ multiplex PCR; TCRdb lists only in-frame clones, some missing. The data show tens of thousands of clones, 90% to 95% seen once. The data are from a study of T cells in localized non-small cell lung cancer. Study-level results: There was higher T cell clonality in uninvolved adjacent lung than in tumor, and it was highest there.

The specimen was peripheral blood, collected before any cancer treatment. This sequence was found in a female donor older than 55 with stage I lung adenocarcinoma.

CDR3 nucleotide sequence: TGTGCCAGCAGCCCGCCTCCTCGGGTAGGAGGGGCTTCGGGAAACACCATATATTTT. Protein: CASSPPPRVGGASGNTIYF. This rearrangement joins TRBV28 to TRBJ1-3; possibly TRBD1 for D (5 bases). The CDR3 has 19 amino acids. The V and J ends lost 6 bases and 4 bases respectively, with 28 bases between them. Germline CDR1 is MDHEN and CDR2 is SYDVKM.